One sample yielded the 19 T cell receptor beta chains listed below, sequenced in a study of vaccination and CD4 T cells after COVID-19. Treatment of the sample: roughly ten-day PBMC culture with coronavirus spike peptide pools or control peptides (ViraFEST assay). Antigens for these TCRs are unknown. Sequence data for DNA of cultured CD4+ T cells were generated by the Oncomine TCR Beta short-read assay. TCRdb fed the PCR reads into MiXCR, producing one record per CDR3 protein. The table records 13,000 to 15,000 distinct CDR3 sequences, 40% to 65% of them present only once. This sample comprised CD4+ T cells from blood, cultured in vitro, obtained before SARS-CoV-2 vaccination. These receptors originate from a human donor who had recovered from COVID-19.

The chain uses TRBV6-5 and TRBJ1-1; weak D call: TRBD1 (5 bases). The germline V and J ends were trimmed by 1 base and 5 bases, with 11 bases remaining between them. The CDR3 totals 14 residues. CDR1 and CDR2 from the germline V gene are MNHEY and SVGAGI. This CDR3 is CASSYLQGRTEAFF. CDR3 bases: TGTGCCAGCAGTTACTTGCAGGGAAGGACTGAAGCTTTCTTT.

This chain uses TRBV2 with TRBJ2-7; 7 bases map to TRBD2. The junction had 3 bases not matched to a gene; V was cut back by 1 base and J by 3 bases. From germline, CDR1 is SNHLY and CDR2 FYNNEI. The CDR3 covers 14 residues. The DNA of the CDR3 is TGTGCCAGCAGTGAAGGGGGACTAAACTACGAGCAGTACTTC. Translated: CASSEGGLNYEQYF.

This chain joins TRBV15 and TRBJ1-3, with TRBD1 matching 7 bases. The CDR3 totals 15 residues. V lost 5 bases, J lost 1 base, and 5 bases stayed unmatched. Germline-derived CDR1 and CDR2 are LNHNV and YYDKDF (reference sequence). CDR3 coding DNA: TGTGCCACCAGCGTAGACAGGGCTTCTGGAAACACCATATATTTT. It yields the protein CATSVDRASGNTIYF.

The table lists this clonotype with a few counts. This sequence joins TRBV24-1 and TRBJ2-1, with 13 bases identical to TRBD2. Germline values: CDR1 KGHDR, CDR2 SFDVKD. This CDR3 has 17 amino acids. The trim removed 4 bases at V and 7 bases at J, leaving 9 bases unmatched. The CDR3 DNA reads TGTGCCACCAGTGAGGCCCTGGGACTAGCGGGAAAAAATGAGCAGTTCTTC. This translates into CATSEALGLAGKNEQFF.

The V call is TRBV19, the J call TRBJ1-5, with 8 bases aligning to TRBD1. Losses at the gene ends were 3 bases for V and 5 bases for J; bases not matched to a gene: 9. CDR3 length: 16 amino acids. Germline values: CDR1 LNHDA, CDR2 SQIVND (reference sequence). In DNA form, the CDR3 reads TGTGCCAGTAGTATGAAGACAGGGGCTAACCATCAGCCCCAGCATTTT. Residues: CASSMKTGANHQPQHF.

CDR3 protein: CASNRGHTGELFF. In DNA form, the CDR3 reads TGTGCCAGCAATAGGGGGCACACCGGGGAGCTGTTTTTT. This sequence joins TRBV6-2 or TRBV6-3 and TRBJ2-2, with 7 nucleotides matching TRBD1. The CDR3 loop spans 13 amino acids. The ends lost 7 bases at V and 3 bases at J; junction bases unmatched: 2. The germline V gene encodes CDR1 MNHEY and CDR2 SVGEGT.

The gene calls are TRBV7-2 and TRBJ1-5, with TRBD1 matching over 7 bases. Germline CDR1 reads SGHTA; CDR2 reads FQGNSA. The trim removed 1 base at V and 5 bases at J, leaving 5 bases unmatched. CDR3 length equals 15 residues. Here the CDR3 reads CASSLDVTGHQPQHF. DNA of the CDR3: TGTGCCAGCAGCTTAGACGTGACAGGGCATCAGCCCCAGCATTTT.

The rearrangement uses TRBV24-1 and TRBJ2-5; D might be TRBD1 or TRBD2, each matching 7 bases. Trimming took 8 bases from V and 5 from J, leaving 11 bases between them. Germline assignment: CDR1 KGHDR and CDR2 SFDVKD. This CDR3 has 12 residues. CDR3 in DNA: TGTGCCACCACAGGGGGAGGGGAGACCCAGTACTTC. This gives the protein CATTGGGETQYF.

This clonotype was observed a few times. This rearrangement joins TRBV20-1 to TRBJ1-5, with 10 bases that match TRBD1. With V trimmed by 0 bases and J by 1 base, 12 bases remained unmatched. CDR1 DFQATT and CDR2 SNEGSKA come from the germline V gene (reference sequence). This CDR3 contains 19 residues. This chain's CDR3 is CSARDISDRGLESNQPQHF. The CDR3 DNA reads TGCAGTGCTAGAGATATTAGTGACAGGGGGCTTGAAAGCAATCAGCCCCAGCATTTT.

This clonotype was observed a single time. The chain combines TRBV7-8 with TRBJ2-3; D not resolved. V lost 5 bases to trimming and J lost 8 bases, with 8 bases between them. Germline V gene lookup returns CDR1 SGHVS and CDR2 FQNEAQ. This CDR3 comprises 11 residues. The CDR3 loop reads CASSLQTTQYF. DNA for the CDR3: TGTGCCAGCAGCCTTCAGACTACGCAGTATTTT.

The rearrangement joins TRBV7-3 to TRBJ2-1; TRBD1 might be the D (5 bases). V lost 5 bases to trimming and J lost 7 bases, with 12 bases between them. The CDR3 runs 13 residues. Looked up from germline, CDR1 is SGHTA and CDR2 is FQGTGA. The CDR3 bases are TGTGCCAGCAGCCCCTTTCCAGGGAATGAGCAGTTCTTC. This gives the protein CASSPFPGNEQFF.

V and J are TRBV7-3 and TRBJ2-3, with unresolved D. The CDR3 is made up of 12 amino acids. The V gene's germline CDR1 is SGHTA and CDR2 FQGTGA. V was trimmed by 5 bases and J by 5 bases, leaving 8 bases between them. CDR3 region: CASSPGGDTQYF. The CDR3 DNA reads as TGTGCCAGCAGCCCAGGCGGAGATACGCAGTATTTT.

This clonotype was detected a few times. The chain carries TRBV20-1 and TRBJ1-5; 7 bases agree with TRBD1. Trimming removed 3 bases from V and 2 bases from J; junction bases left unmatched: 19. Germline V lookup: CDR1 DFQATT, CDR2 SNEGSKA (reference sequence). The CDR3 consists of 19 residues. The CDR3 loop is CSASIGTAYTRRGNQPQHF. In DNA, the CDR3 is TGCAGTGCTAGCATCGGGACAGCTTATACCCGAAGGGGCAATCAGCCCCAGCATTTT.

This clonotype came up a few times. The chain employs TRBV20-1 and TRBJ2-7; 9 nucleotides align to TRBD2. Per the germline V gene, CDR1 is DFQATT and CDR2 is SNEGSKA (reference sequence). This CDR3 comprises 13 residues. The trim removed 4 bases at V and 3 bases at J, leaving 4 bases unmatched. CDR3 protein: CSAKWTSDYEQYF. The DNA of the CDR3 is TGCAGTGCTAAATGGACTAGCGACTACGAGCAGTACTTC.

This chain links TRBV20-1 with TRBJ1-3; the match to TRBD1 covers 10 bases. Germline V lookup: CDR1 DFQATT, CDR2 SNEGSKA (reference sequence). The CDR3 sequence is 16 residues long. Trimming cost V 2 bases and J 4 bases; bases outside gene matches: 8. Here the CDR3 reads CSARIPGTGVGNTIYF. The CDR3 bases are TGCAGTGCTAGAATCCCCGGGACAGGGGTCGGAAACACCATATATTTT.

The V call is TRBV6-1, the J call TRBJ1-5, with a possible D match to TRBD1 (6 bases). Germline CDR1 and CDR2: MNHNS and SASEGT. The V end was cut by 4 bases, the J end by 2 bases, with 9 bases between. CDR3 length: 14 residues. CDR3 bases: TGTGCCAGCAGTGGGGGGCAAGGCAATCAGCCCCAGCATTTT. It codes for CASSGGQGNQPQHF.

This chain connects TRBV7-3 to TRBJ2-1; D gene unclear. The CDR3 covers 13 residues. CDR1 and CDR2 from the germline V gene are SGHTA and FQGTGA. V lost 5 bases, J lost 7 bases, and 12 bases lay in between. The CDR3, as DNA: TGTGCCAGCAGCCCCACCGCAAGGAATGAGCAGTTCTTC. Its translation: CASSPTARNEQFF.

The gene calls are TRBV20-1 and TRBJ2-3, with TRBD1 identical over 7 bases. The CDR3 extends over 14 amino acids. The V and J ends lost 4 bases and 6 bases, in that order; junction bases with no gene match: 10. Germline values: CDR1 DFQATT, CDR2 SNEGSKA (reference sequence). CDR3 DNA sequence: TGCAGTGCTAAAGAACAGGGGACCTCTGATACGCAGTATTTT. Residues: CSAKEQGTSDTQYF.

This clonotype was observed a handful of times. This CDR3 is CSARDMSYSNQPQHF. The CDR3 region has the DNA TGCAGTGCTAGAGATATGAGCTATAGCAATCAGCCCCAGCATTTT. The chain links TRBV20-1 to TRBJ1-5, with D unclear. The germline V and J ends were trimmed by 0 bases and 0 bases, with 9 bases remaining between them. CDR3 length: 15 residues. The germline V gene has CDR1 DFQATT and CDR2 SNEGSKA (reference sequence).